This T cell receptor (beta chain) was identified during a study of blood T cells in healthy people across ages. Broader study findings: Diversity estimates from one million T cells were considered underestimates. Using unsorted PBMCs precluded a conclusive naive versus antigen-experienced comparison.

Donors gave roughly 10 milliliters of peripheral blood apiece. Note on this clonotype: Its antigen is currently unknown.

Together with a sample-barcoded 5' primer, a J-beta primer mix was included in a second PCR lasting roughly 6 to 12 cycles. A template-switch adaptor containing 12 random nucleotides labeled each cDNA molecule. TCRdb called the 5' RACE reads again in MiXCR, with one record for every CDR3 protein. Altogether approximately 1,700,000 distinct CDR3 sequences are present, about 39% being singletons, with the ten largest covering 23%. This TCR was sampled from a human donor in good health. The source material was blood.

The CDR3 DNA sequence: TGTGCCACCAGTGATTTGGGGGGTAGGGATGAGCAGTTCTTC. Translated: CATSDLGGRDEQFF. V and J are TRBV24-1 and TRBJ2-1; D may correspond to TRBD1 or TRBD2 (5 bases each). Germline CDR1 reads KGHDR; CDR2 reads SFDVKD. The V gene lost 0 bases and the J gene lost 8 bases, with 10 bases spanning the gap. The CDR3 is 14 residues long.